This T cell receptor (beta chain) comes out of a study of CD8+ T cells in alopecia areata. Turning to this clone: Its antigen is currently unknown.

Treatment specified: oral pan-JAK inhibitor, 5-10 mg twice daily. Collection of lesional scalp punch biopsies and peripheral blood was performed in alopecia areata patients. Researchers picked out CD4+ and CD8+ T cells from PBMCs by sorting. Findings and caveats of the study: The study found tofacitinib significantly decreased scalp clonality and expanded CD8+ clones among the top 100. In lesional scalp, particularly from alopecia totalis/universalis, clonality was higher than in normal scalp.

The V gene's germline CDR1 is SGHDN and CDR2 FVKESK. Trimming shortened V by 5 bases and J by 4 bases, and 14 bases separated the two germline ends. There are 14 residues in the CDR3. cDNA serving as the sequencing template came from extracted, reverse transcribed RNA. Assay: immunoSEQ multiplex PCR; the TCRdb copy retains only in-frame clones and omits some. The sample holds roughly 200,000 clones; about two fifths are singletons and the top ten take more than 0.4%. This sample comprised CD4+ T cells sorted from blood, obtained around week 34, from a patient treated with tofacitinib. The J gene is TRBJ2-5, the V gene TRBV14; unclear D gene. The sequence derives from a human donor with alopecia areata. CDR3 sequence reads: CASSTPSDRETQYF. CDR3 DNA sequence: TGTGCCAGCAGCACGCCCTCGGACCGAGAGACCCAGTACTTC.